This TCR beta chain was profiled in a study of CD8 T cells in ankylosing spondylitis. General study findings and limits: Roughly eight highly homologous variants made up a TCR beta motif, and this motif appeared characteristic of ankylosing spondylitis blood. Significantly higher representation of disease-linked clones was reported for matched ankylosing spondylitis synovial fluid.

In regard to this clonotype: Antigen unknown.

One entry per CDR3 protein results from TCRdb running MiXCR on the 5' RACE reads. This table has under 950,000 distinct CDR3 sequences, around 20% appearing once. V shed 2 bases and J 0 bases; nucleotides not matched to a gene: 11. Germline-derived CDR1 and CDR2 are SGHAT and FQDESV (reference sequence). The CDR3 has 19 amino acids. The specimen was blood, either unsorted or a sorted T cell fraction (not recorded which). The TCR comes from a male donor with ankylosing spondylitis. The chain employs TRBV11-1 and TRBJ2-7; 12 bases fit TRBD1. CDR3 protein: CASSLTGTGGISGSYEQYF. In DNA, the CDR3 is TGTGCCAGCAGCTTAACTGGGACAGGGGGCATAAGTGGCTCCTACGAGCAGTACTTC.